This T cell receptor beta chain was documented in a study of T cells after yellow fever vaccination. Notes on the study in general: Only a small proportion of the clonotypes turned up in both the CD4 and the CD8 compartments, likely arising from convergent recombination. Most clones from primary vaccination were detected again post-booster (96% CD4, 88% CD8). A weaker secondary response peaked on day 5, the primary on day 15.

As to this clonotype: Its antigen is unidentified.

The CDR3 runs to 13 residues. Per the germline V gene, CDR1 is DFQATT and CDR2 is SNEGSKA (reference sequence). The trim removed 6 bases at V and 1 base at J, leaving 5 bases unmatched. For TCR, cDNA came from 5'RACE template switching, which added a universal primer site and UMIs. Using its own MiXCR run on the 5' RACE reads, TCRdb lists one record per CDR3 protein. In the table there are a few hundred thousand distinct CDR3 sequences, about 19% of which are singletons. This specimen consisted of PBMCs, obtained 15 days after the yellow fever booster vaccination. This TCR was recovered from a young man who received the YFV17D yellow fever vaccine. V and J are TRBV20-1 and TRBJ1-1, with TRBD1 matching over 7 bases. CDR3 residues: CSARQGGNTEAFF. CDR3 nucleotide sequence: TGCAGTGCGCGCCAGGGGGGGAACACTGAAGCTTTCTTT.